This entry lists 8 T cell receptor beta chains sequenced from one sample in a study of cytomegalovirus exposure and HLA in healthy donors. Here immunoSEQ multiplex PCR was the method, and the copy in TCRdb shows in-frame clones only, minus some. The sample consists of some 100,000 clones, more than 75% of them appearing once. Sequences were obtained from PBMCs. These receptors were obtained from a man aged 18 to 29 in good health and CMV-seronegative.

The V gene is TRBV7-9, the J gene TRBJ2-3, with a possible D match to TRBD1 (6 bases). Germline values: CDR1 SEHNR, CDR2 FQNEAQ (reference sequence). V dropped 5 bases and J dropped 2 bases, with 17 bases sitting between them. The CDR3 contains 16 residues. The CDR3 DNA is TGTGCCAGCAGCCCCTTTGCAGGGGCGAACACAGATACGCAGTATTTT. Its translation is CASSPFAGANTDTQYF.

The chain combines TRBV19 with TRBJ1-1; D might be TRBD1 (6 bases). V was cut by 5 bases and J by 1 base, with 11 bases left in between. The CDR3 consists of 14 residues. Germline lookup yields CDR1 LNHDA and CDR2 SQIVND (reference sequence). CDR3 sequence reads: CASSPGQRNTEAFF. In DNA, the CDR3 is TGTGCCAGTAGTCCCGGACAGAGGAACACTGAAGCTTTCTTT. Full variable domain (rest looked up from reference TRBV19 and TRBJ1-1): DGGITQSPKYLFRKEGQNVTLSCEQNLNHDAMYWYRQDPGQGLRLIYYSQIVNDFQKGDIAEGYSVSREKKESFPLTVTSAQKNPTAFYLCASSPGQRNTEAFFGQGTRLTVV.

CDR3 residues: CASSPGTSGFEQYF. Written as DNA, the CDR3 is TGTGCCAGCAGCCCCGGGACTAGCGGCTTCGAGCAGTACTTC. This sequence joins TRBV11-3 and TRBJ2-7; TRBD2 matches 11 bases. Germline CDR1 SGHNT, CDR2 YENEEA. V was pared by 5 bases and J by 6 bases, with 6 bases of the junction left unmatched. This CDR3 spans 14 amino acids.

The chain employs TRBV10-3 and TRBJ1-5, with 7 positions matching TRBD1. The germline gives CDR1 ENHRY, CDR2 SYGVKD. The junction had 5 bases not matched to a gene; V was cut back by 6 bases and J by 6 bases. The CDR3 sequence is 13 residues long. The chain's CDR3 is CAISHDRVQPQHF. The CDR3 DNA is TGTGCCATCAGCCACGACAGGGTTCAGCCCCAGCATTTT.

The chain combines TRBV5-1 with TRBJ1-1; D is possibly TRBD1 (5 bases). Trimming shortened V by 5 bases and J by 1 base, and 12 bases separated the two germline ends. Germline V lookup: CDR1 SGHRS, CDR2 YFSETQ. The CDR3 length is 14 residues. Here the CDR3 reads CASREQQGNTEAFF. The CDR3 DNA follows: TGCGCCAGCAGGGAGCAGCAGGGGAACACTGAAGCTTTCTTT.

The gene calls are TRBV5-1 and TRBJ1-2; a weak D match, TRBD1 (5 bases). The V end was cut by 0 bases, the J end by 4 bases, with 7 bases between. The CDR3 runs to 13 residues. From germline, CDR1 is SGHRS and CDR2 YFSETQ. The CDR3 DNA reads TGCGCCAGCAGCTTGGCTCAGGGCTATGGCTACACCTTC. This sequence encodes CASSLAQGYGYTF.

Details on this clone: Different DNA sequences within this sample yield the same CDR3. This rearrangement joins TRBV6-5 to TRBJ1-1; D call uncertain. The germline V gene has CDR1 MNHEY and CDR2 SVGAGI. Trimming took off 0 bases at V and 2 bases at J, with 7 bases between the two ends. The CDR3 spans 14 residues. Here the CDR3 DNA reads TGTGCCAGCAGTTACTCCCCGGGAAACACTGAAGCTTTCTTT. Amino acids: CASSYSPGNTEAFF.

The chain joins TRBV6-5 to TRBJ2-1; D may be TRBD2 (5 bases). The CDR3 extends over 15 amino acids. The V and J ends lost 5 bases and 4 bases respectively, with 15 bases between them. Germline CDR1 reads MNHEY; CDR2 reads SVGAGI. The DNA of the CDR3 is TGTGCCAGCAGTCTTGGGAGCCCTAGGTACAATGAGCAGTTCTTC. Its translation: CASSLGSPRYNEQFF.